This T cell receptor (beta chain) was observed in a study of shared clonotypes between healthy human individuals. A note on this clone: Antigen unknown.

The CDR3 contains 16 residues. Germline CDR1 LNHDA, CDR2 SQIVND (reference sequence). Trimming took 3 bases from V and 0 from J, leaving 14 bases between them. This table comes from immunoSEQ multiplex PCR, and its TCRdb copy is limited to in-frame clones, with some not included. The data show over a million clones, about 75% seen once. Study conclusions and caveats: Richness estimates generally favored naive over memory subsets.

This receptor was obtained from a man aged 18-30 years in good health. The specimen was memory CD4+ T cells sorted from blood. As for subset: CD45RA-negative fraction. V and J are TRBV19 and TRBJ2-5; the D call may be TRBD1 or TRBD2 (6 bases each). CDR3 sequence: CASSILGGSDQETQYF. The DNA of the CDR3 is TGTGCCAGTAGTATTCTCGGGGGCTCGGACCAAGAGACCCAGTACTTC.